The 23 T cell receptor beta chains below all came from one sample that was sequenced in a study of blood T cells in healthy people across ages. Combining a sample-barcoded 5' primer with a J-beta primer mix, a second PCR ran for roughly 7 to 12 cycles. One entry per CDR3 protein, called by TCRdb with MiXCR from the 5' RACE reads. The data contain roughly 1,800,000 distinct CDR3 sequences, around 48% of them seen just once; the ten biggest clones take up roughly 2.1%. The sample taken for sequencing was blood. The receptors were gathered from a middle-aged woman in good health.

The V call is TRBV9, the J call TRBJ2-3; 9 bases are shared with TRBD1. After removal of 2 bases from V and 5 bases from J, the junction contained 6 bases not matched to a gene. This CDR3 spans 15 amino acids. The germline V gene has CDR1 SGDLS and CDR2 YYNGEE. The CDR3 loop reads CASSVSGTGKDTQYF. CDR3 nucleotides: TGTGCCAGCAGCGTCTCCGGGACAGGGAAAGATACGCAGTATTTT.

A few counts support this clonotype. The chain is built from TRBV29-1 and TRBJ2-1, with D uncertain. The V gene lost 7 bases and the J gene lost 6 bases, with 19 bases spanning the gap. The CDR3 consists of 14 residues. Germline values: CDR1 SQVTM, CDR2 ANQGSEA. The CDR3 protein is CSALAANYPNEQFF. Written as DNA, the CDR3 is TGCAGCGCCCTGGCGGCGAACTACCCCAATGAGCAGTTCTTC.

This chain uses TRBV6-6 with TRBJ1-2, with TRBD1 identical over 7 bases. The V gene end was trimmed by 4 bases and the J gene end by 7 bases; junction bases not matched to a gene: 6. This CDR3 region has 13 residues. Germline V lookup: CDR1 MNHNY, CDR2 SVGAGI (reference sequence). The CDR3: CASSFDRDRGYTF. The CDR3 coding sequence is TGTGCCAGCAGTTTCGACAGGGACCGTGGCTACACCTTC.

This rearrangement joins TRBV4-2 to TRBJ1-4, with D perhaps TRBD1 (5 bases). Trimming took 1 base from V and 8 from J, leaving 11 bases between them. The CDR3 is 14 amino acids. In germline, CDR1 is LGHNA, CDR2 YNFKEQ. The CDR3 spells CASSQVQGKEKLFF. In DNA, the CDR3 is TGTGCCAGCAGCCAAGTTCAGGGAAAAGAAAAACTGTTTTTT.

The V and J genes are TRBV10-3 and TRBJ2-1; a possible D gene is TRBD2 (6 bases). Deletions cut 4 bases from V and 0 bases from J, with 16 bases between. The CDR3 extends over 17 amino acids. CDR1 and CDR2 (germline): ENHRY, SYGVKD. CDR3 DNA sequence: TGTGCCATCAGTGCCCATTTGGGAGGAAGCTCCTACAATGAGCAGTTCTTC. This sequence encodes CAISAHLGGSSYNEQFF.

This clonotype was counted a few times. The chain links TRBV6-5 to TRBJ2-4; perhaps TRBD1 as D (6 bases). There are 13 residues in the CDR3. CDR1 is MNHEY and CDR2 is SVGAGI in the germline V gene. V was clipped by 6 bases and J by 11 bases, with 17 bases between them. CDR3 sequence (DNA): TGTGCCAGCAGGGGCCGGGACACCGATTTTCAGTACTTC. It codes for CASRGRDTDFQYF.

The chain joins TRBV27 to TRBJ2-5; D perhaps matches TRBD1 (6 bases). The germline V gene has CDR1 MNHEY and CDR2 SMNVEV (reference sequence). This CDR3 comprises 14 residues. V dropped 4 bases and J dropped 4 bases, with 13 bases sitting between them. The CDR3 nucleotides read TGTGCCAGCAGTTCAGCGGACAGCGGAGAGACCCAGTACTTC. It encodes CASSSADSGETQYF.

This rearrangement joins TRBV29-1 to TRBJ2-5; TRBD2 matches at 11 bases. J was trimmed by 9 bases and V by 8 bases; bases with no gene match: 14. Germline CDR1 reads SQVTM; CDR2 reads ANQGSEA. The CDR3 consists of 14 residues. This chain's CDR3 is CSILLAGAPGAQYF. CDR3 bases: TGCAGCATCCTACTAGCGGGGGCTCCAGGAGCCCAGTACTTC.

This clonotype was observed a handful of times. The V and J genes are TRBV6-1 and TRBJ1-6; no firm D call. The CDR3 is made up of 13 amino acids. Trimming took off 3 bases at V and 4 bases at J, with 4 bases between the two ends. The germline CDR1 and CDR2 sequences are MNHNS and SASEGT. The CDR3 spells CASSEDYNSPLHF. In nucleotides, the CDR3 is TGTGCCAGCAGTGAGGATTATAATTCACCCCTCCACTTT.

The chain links TRBV20-1 to TRBJ1-5; D might be TRBD1 (5 bases). The CDR3 extends over 17 amino acids. The germline CDR1 and CDR2 sequences are DFQATT and SNEGSKA (reference sequence). Trimming took off 1 base at V and 6 bases at J, with 22 bases between the two ends. The CDR3 sequence: CSARANADILGIQPQHF. The DNA of the CDR3 is TGCAGTGCTAGAGCGAACGCGGACATTCTGGGAATTCAGCCCCAGCATTTT.

The DNA for the CDR3 is TGTGCCAGCAGCTTGACAGGGATTCACTATGGCTACACCTTC. Its translation is CASSLTGIHYGYTF. The chain employs TRBV11-2 and TRBJ1-2; 7 bases fit TRBD1. The CDR3 covers 14 residues. J gave up 3 bases and V 3 bases, and 4 bases lay outside the gene matches. Germline CDR1 SGHAT, CDR2 FQNNGV.

At least ten counts were recorded for this clonotype. The CDR3 protein is CSVVGGGRGETQYF. In DNA, the CDR3 is TGCAGCGTTGTTGGCGGCGGGAGAGGGGAGACCCAGTACTTC. The chain combines TRBV29-1 with TRBJ2-5; 7 positions match TRBD2. This CDR3 comprises 14 residues. With V trimmed by 4 bases and J by 5 bases, 10 bases remained unmatched. Per the germline V gene, CDR1 is SQVTM and CDR2 is ANQGSEA. Combining the CDR3 with reference TRBV29-1 and TRBJ2-5 gives the whole variable domain SAVISQKPSRDICQRGTSLTIQCQVDSQVTMMFWYRQQPGQSLTLIATANQGSEATYESGFVIDKFPISRPNLTFSTLTVSNMSPEDSSIYLCSVVGGGRGETQYFGPGTRLLVL.

The rearrangement uses TRBV5-1 and TRBJ2-1; unclear D gene. V lost 7 bases to trimming and J lost 0 bases, with 20 bases between them. The CDR3 has 17 residues. CDR1 and CDR2 (germline): SGHRS, YFSETQ. The CDR3 loop reads CASSTAWRSSSYNEQFF. In DNA form, the CDR3 reads TGCGCCAGCTCCACTGCCTGGCGGTCCAGCTCCTACAATGAGCAGTTCTTC. Combining the CDR3 with reference TRBV5-1 and TRBJ2-1 gives the whole variable domain KAGVTQTPRYLIKTRGQQVTLSCSPISGHRSVSWYQQTPGQGLQFLFEYFSETQRNKGNFPGRFSGRQFSNSRSEMNVSTLELGDSALYLCASSTAWRSSSYNEQFFGPGTRLTVL.

The chain links TRBV6-5 to TRBJ2-7, with D perhaps TRBD2 (6 bases). The DNA matches TRBJ2-5 better at its end, which makes the J call doubtful. The CDR3 is made up of 14 amino acids. Germline V gene data show CDR1 as MNHEY and CDR2 as SVGAGI. The CDR3 spells CASSDFGGSETQYF. For the CDR3, the DNA is TGTGCCAGCAGTGATTTTGGGGGGTCGGAGACCCAGTACTTC.

This clonotype has a handful of counts. The rearrangement uses TRBV27 and TRBJ1-2; D not certain. The CDR3 sequence is 13 residues long. The germline V gene encodes CDR1 MNHEY and CDR2 SMNVEV (reference sequence). The ends were cut back, 8 bases at V and 4 bases at J, with 14 bases in the middle. CDR3 coding DNA: TGTGCCAGCGCTGCAAAGGGCTTCTATGGCTACACCTTC. Its translation: CASAAKGFYGYTF.

This chain joins TRBV27 and TRBJ2-6; no firm D call. Looked up from germline, CDR1 is MNHEY and CDR2 is SMNVEV (reference sequence). This CDR3 comprises 16 residues. V was cut by 7 bases and J by 0 bases, with 13 bases left in between. CDR3 region: CASKGFPRSGANVLTF. The CDR3 DNA reads as TGTGCCAGCAAAGGGTTTCCCCGCTCTGGGGCCAACGTCCTGACTTTC.

This clonotype was observed a few times. The chain recombines TRBV6-2 or TRBV6-3 with TRBJ2-5; 9 bases line up with TRBD1. Germline loops: CDR1 MNHEY, CDR2 SVGEGT. J was trimmed by 4 bases and V by 2 bases; bases with no gene match: 2. The CDR3 is 14 residues long. CDR3 region: CASSYQGQGETQYF. The CDR3 DNA reads as TGTGCCAGCAGTTACCAGGGACAGGGAGAGACCCAGTACTTC.

This sequence joins TRBV7-9 and TRBJ2-1, with 8 bases aligning to TRBD2. V was clipped by 2 bases and J by 4 bases; unmatched bases: 16. Germline V gene data show CDR1 as SEHNR and CDR2 as FQNEAQ (reference sequence). This CDR3 contains 19 residues. The CDR3 coding sequence is TGTGCCAGCAGCTTAAACACCCTTCAAAGCGGGGGACCGTACAATGAGCAGTTCTTC. The encoded protein is CASSLNTLQSGGPYNEQFF.

The CDR3 sequence: CASSESNRGHGYTF. The CDR3, as DNA: TGTGCCAGCAGTGAGAGTAATAGGGGTCATGGCTACACCTTC. This chain links TRBV25-1 with TRBJ1-2, with D maybe TRBD1 (5 bases). This CDR3 is built from 14 residues. The germline V and J ends were trimmed by 3 bases and 6 bases, with 14 bases remaining between them. Looked up from germline, CDR1 is MGHDK and CDR2 is SYGVNS.

This rearrangement joins TRBV6-5 to TRBJ2-3, with 7 bases identical to TRBD1. CDR1 and CDR2 (germline): MNHEY, SVGAGI. The CDR3 covers 19 residues. The V segment lost 0 bases and the J segment 0 bases; nucleotides outside the gene matches: 12. The CDR3 DNA sequence: TGTGCCAGCAGTTACTCGGTCCCCGCGTCAGGGGGAAGCACAGATACGCAGTATTTT. Its translation is CASSYSVPASGGSTDTQYF.

This clonotype was counted only a few times. This chain links TRBV28 with TRBJ2-1, with 8 bases identical to TRBD1. Germline V gene data show CDR1 as MDHEN and CDR2 as SYDVKM. The CDR3 contains 12 residues. The junction had 4 bases not matched to a gene; V was cut back by 7 bases and J by 8 bases. CDR3 DNA: TGTGCCAGCACAGACAGGGGCTATGAGCAGTTCTTC. It specifies CASTDRGYEQFF.

The rearrangement links TRBV29-1 to TRBJ1-2, with D unresolved. Trimming shortened V by 5 bases and J by 6 bases, and 16 bases separated the two germline ends. From germline, CDR1 is SQVTM and CDR2 ANQGSEA. There are 13 residues in the CDR3. In DNA form, the CDR3 reads TGCAGCGTTATGAATTTCGAAGGACATGGCTACACCTTC. Translating it yields CSVMNFEGHGYTF.

The chain uses TRBV24-1 and TRBJ2-4; D is perhaps TRBD2 (6 bases). TRBJ2-7 explains the end of the DNA better; the J call may be wrong. The germline gives CDR1 KGHDR, CDR2 SFDVKD. This CDR3 comprises 13 residues. The DNA for the CDR3 is TGTGCCACCAGTGATTTGCCGGGGGACGAGCAGTACTTC. This encodes CATSDLPGDEQYF.